This TCR beta chain originates from a study of molecular identifiers for immune sequencing clone quantification. TCRdb re-called the PCR reads through MiXCR, storing one row per CDR3 protein. The sample records approximately 97,000 distinct CDR3 sequences, approximately 24% being singletons. This clonotype was recorded at least ten times. The ends were cut back, 3 bases at V and 0 bases at J, with 17 bases in the middle. CDR1 and CDR2 from the germline V gene are LGHNT and FRNRAP. The CDR3 has 17 residues. This chain joins TRBV12-5 and TRBJ1-1; D is unclear. This clonotype originated in a human donor in good health. Some libraries in this study had Jurkat cell RNA spiked in. What was sequenced was naive CD8+ T cells from blood, with Jurkat cell RNA spiked in. Subset denoted: FACS-sorted CD8+CD4-CCR7+CD45RA+ naive T cells. CDR3 protein: CASGFSLVEGMNTEAFF. The CDR3 nucleotides are TGTGCTAGTGGTTTTAGTTTGGTGGAGGGAATGAACACTGAAGCTTTCTTT.